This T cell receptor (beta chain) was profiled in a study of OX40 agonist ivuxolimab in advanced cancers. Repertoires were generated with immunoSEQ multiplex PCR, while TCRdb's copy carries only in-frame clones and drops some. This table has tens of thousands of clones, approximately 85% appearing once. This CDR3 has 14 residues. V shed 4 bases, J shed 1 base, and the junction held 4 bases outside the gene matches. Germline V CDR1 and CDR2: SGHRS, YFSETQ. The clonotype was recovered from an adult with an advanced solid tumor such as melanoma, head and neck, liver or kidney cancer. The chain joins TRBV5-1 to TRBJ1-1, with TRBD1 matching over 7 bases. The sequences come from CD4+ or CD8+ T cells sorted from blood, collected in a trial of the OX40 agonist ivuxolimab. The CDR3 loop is CASSLGQANTEAFF. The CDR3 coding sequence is TGCGCCAGCAGCCTCGGACAGGCGAACACTGAAGCTTTCTTT.